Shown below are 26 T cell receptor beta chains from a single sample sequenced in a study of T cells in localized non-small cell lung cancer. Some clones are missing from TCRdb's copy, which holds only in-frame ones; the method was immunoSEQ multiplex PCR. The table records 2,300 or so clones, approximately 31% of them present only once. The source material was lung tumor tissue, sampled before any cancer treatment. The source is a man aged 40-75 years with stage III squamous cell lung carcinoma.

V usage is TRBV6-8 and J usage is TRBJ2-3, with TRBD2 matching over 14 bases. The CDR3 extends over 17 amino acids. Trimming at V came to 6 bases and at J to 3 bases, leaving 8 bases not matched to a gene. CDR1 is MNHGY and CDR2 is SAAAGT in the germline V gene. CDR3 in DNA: TGTGCCAGCAGCTACCGGACTAGCGGGAGGCAGACAGATACGCAGTATTTT. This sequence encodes CASSYRTSGRQTDTQYF.

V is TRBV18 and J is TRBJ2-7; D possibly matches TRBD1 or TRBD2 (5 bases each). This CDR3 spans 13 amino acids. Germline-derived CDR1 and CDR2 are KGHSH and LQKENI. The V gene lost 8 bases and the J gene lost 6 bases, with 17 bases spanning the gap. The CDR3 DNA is TGTGCCAGCACCTCCACTCGGGGCGTCGAGCAGTACGTC. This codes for CASTSTRGVEQYV.

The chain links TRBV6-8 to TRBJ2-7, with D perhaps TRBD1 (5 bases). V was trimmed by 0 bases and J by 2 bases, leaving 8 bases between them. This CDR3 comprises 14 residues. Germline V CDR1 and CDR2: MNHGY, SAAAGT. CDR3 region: CASSYSTVAYEQYV. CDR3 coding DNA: TGTGCCAGCAGTTACTCGACAGTAGCCTACGAGCAGTACGTC.

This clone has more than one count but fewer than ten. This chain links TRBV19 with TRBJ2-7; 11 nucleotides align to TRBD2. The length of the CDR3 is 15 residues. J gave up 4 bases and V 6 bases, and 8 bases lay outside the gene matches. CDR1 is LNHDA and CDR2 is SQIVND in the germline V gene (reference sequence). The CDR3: CASSVLASGRYEQYF. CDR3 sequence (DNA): TGTGCCAGTAGCGTCCTGGCTAGCGGGAGGTACGAGCAGTACTTC.

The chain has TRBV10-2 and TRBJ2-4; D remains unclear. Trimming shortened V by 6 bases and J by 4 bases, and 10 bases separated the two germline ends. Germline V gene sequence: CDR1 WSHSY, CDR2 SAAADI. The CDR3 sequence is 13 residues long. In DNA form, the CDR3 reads TGCGCCAGCAGCCGGACGGCGAAAAACATTCAGTACTTC. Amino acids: CASSRTAKNIQYF.

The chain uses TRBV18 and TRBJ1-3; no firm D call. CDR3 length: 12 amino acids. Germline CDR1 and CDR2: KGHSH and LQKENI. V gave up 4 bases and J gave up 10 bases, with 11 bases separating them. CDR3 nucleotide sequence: TGTGCCAGCTCACTCGGCAGCGAAACCATATATTTT. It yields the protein CASSLGSETIYF.

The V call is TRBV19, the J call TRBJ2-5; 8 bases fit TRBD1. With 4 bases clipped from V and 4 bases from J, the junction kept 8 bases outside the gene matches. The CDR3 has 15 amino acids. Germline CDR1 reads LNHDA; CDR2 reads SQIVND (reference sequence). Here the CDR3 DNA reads TGTGCCAGTAGTACTTTCAGGGGGCAGGGAGAGACCCAGTACTTC. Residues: CASSTFRGQGETQYF.

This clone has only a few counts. The CDR3 DNA sequence: TGTGCCAGCCCATGGGGGGATTACGATGAAAAACTGTTTTTT. Translation gives CASPWGDYDEKLFF. The chain is built from TRBV9 and TRBJ1-4; D may be TRBD1 (5 bases). CDR1 is SGDLS, CDR2 YYNGEE, per germline. The germline V and J ends were trimmed by 7 bases and 6 bases, with 16 bases remaining between them. The CDR3 has 14 amino acids.

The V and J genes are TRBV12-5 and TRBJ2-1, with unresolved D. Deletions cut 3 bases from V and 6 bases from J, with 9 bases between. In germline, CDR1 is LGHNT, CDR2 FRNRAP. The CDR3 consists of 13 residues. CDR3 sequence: CASGLETGNEQFF. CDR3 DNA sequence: TGTGCTAGTGGTTTAGAAACGGGCAATGAGCAGTTCTTC.

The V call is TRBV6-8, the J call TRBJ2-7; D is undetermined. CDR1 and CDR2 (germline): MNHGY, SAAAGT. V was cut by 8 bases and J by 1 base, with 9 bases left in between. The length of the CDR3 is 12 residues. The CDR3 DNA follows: TGTGCCAGCCGGTGGCAGTCCTACGAGCAGTACTTC. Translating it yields CASRWQSYEQYF.

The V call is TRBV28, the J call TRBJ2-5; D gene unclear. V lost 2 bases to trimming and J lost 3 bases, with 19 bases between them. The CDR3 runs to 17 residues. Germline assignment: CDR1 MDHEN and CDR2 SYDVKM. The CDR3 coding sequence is TGTGCCAGCAGTTTAAGGTGGATTAGTAGCCAAAAAGAGACCCAGTACTTC. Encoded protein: CASSLRWISSQKETQYF.

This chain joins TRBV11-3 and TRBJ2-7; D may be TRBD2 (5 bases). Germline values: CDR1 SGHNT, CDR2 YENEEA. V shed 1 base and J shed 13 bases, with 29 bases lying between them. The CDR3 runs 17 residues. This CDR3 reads CASSLVLGRQAAFRFYF. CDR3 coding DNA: TGTGCCAGCAGCTTAGTACTTGGCAGGCAAGCGGCCTTTAGATTCTACTTC.

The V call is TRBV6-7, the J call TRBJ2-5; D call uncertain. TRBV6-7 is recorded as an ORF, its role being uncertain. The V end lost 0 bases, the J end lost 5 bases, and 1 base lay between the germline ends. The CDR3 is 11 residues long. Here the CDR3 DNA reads TGTGCCAGCAGTTACTCGGAGACCCAGTACTTC. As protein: CASSYSETQYF.

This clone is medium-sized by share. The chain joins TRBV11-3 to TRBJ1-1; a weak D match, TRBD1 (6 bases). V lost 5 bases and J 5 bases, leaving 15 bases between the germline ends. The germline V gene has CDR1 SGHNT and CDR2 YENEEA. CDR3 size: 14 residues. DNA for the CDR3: TGTGCCAGCAGCCTCAGGGGAGGGGAGACTGAAGCTTTCTTT. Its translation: CASSLRGGETEAFF.

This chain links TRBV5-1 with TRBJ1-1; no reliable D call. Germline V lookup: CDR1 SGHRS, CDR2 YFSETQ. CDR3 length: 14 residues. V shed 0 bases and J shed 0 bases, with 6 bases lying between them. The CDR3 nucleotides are TGCGCCAGCAGCTTGGGCAACATGAACACTGAAGCTTTCTTT. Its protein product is CASSLGNMNTEAFF.

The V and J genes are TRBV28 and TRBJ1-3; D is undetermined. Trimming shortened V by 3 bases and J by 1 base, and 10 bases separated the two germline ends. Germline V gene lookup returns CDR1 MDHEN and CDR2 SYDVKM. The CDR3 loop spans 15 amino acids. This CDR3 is CASSFPGSSGNTIYF. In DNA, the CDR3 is TGTGCCAGCAGTTTCCCCGGGAGTTCTGGAAACACCATATATTTT.

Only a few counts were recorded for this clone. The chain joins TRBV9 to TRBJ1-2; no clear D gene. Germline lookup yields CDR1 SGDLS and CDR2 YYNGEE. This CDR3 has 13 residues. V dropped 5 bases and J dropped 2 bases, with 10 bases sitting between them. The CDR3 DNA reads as TGTGCCAGCAGTGGGGTCCTGAACTATGGCTACACCTTC. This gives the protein CASSGVLNYGYTF.

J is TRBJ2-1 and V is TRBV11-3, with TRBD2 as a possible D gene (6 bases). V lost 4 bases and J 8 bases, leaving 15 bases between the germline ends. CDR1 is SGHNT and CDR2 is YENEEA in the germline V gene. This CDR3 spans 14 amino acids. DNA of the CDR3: TGTGCCAGCAGCTGGGGGGTTTGGGCGGATGAGCAGTTCTTC. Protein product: CASSWGVWADEQFF.

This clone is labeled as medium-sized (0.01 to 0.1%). The CDR3 nucleotides are TGTGCCAGCAGCCCAGCTGGGACTAACTATGGCTACACCTTC. Encoded protein: CASSPAGTNYGYTF. The chain employs TRBV11-3 and TRBJ1-2; no clear D gene. Per germline, CDR1 SGHNT and CDR2 YENEEA. Between the trimmed V and J ends, which lost 5 bases and 0 bases, there was a span of 10 bases. CDR3 size: 14 residues.

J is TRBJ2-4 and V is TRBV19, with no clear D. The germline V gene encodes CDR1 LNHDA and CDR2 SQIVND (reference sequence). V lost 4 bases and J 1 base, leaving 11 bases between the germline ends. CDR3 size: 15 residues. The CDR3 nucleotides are TGTGCCAGTAGTAAACAAGGGAAGGCCAAAAACATTCAGTACTTC. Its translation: CASSKQGKAKNIQYF.

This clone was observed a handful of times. In nucleotides, the CDR3 is TGTGCCTGGAGTGTACTACCTCGGAACACTGAAGCTTTCTTT. As protein: CAWSVLPRNTEAFF. This chain connects TRBV30 to TRBJ1-1; D gene uncertain. Germline V gene data show CDR1 as GTSNPN and CDR2 as SVGIG (reference sequence). CDR3 size: 14 residues. Deletions cut 0 bases from V and 1 base from J, with 9 bases between.

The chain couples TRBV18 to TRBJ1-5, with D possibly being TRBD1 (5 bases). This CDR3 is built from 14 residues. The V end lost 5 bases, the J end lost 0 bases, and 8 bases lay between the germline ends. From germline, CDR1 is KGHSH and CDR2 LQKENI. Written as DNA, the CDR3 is TGTGCCAGCTCAAAGGGGAATAGCAATCAGCCCCAGCATTTT. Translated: CASSKGNSNQPQHF.

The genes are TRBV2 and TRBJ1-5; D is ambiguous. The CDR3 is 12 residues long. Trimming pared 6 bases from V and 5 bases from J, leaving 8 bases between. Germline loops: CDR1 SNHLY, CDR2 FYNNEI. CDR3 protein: CASRLTDQPQHF. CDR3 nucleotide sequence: TGTGCCAGCAGACTCACAGATCAGCCCCAGCATTTT.

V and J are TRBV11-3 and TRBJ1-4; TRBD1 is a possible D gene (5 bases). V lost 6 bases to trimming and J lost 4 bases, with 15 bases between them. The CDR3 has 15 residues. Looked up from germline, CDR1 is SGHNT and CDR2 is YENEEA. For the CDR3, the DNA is TGTGCCAGCAGACCCTCACGGGGGGATAATGAAAAACTGTTTTTT. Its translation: CASRPSRGDNEKLFF.

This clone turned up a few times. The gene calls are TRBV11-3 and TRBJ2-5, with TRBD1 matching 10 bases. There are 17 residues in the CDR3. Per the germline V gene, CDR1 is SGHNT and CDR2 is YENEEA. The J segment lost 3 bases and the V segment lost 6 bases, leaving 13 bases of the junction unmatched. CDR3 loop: CASSFTGTGVIKETQYF. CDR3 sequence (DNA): TGTGCCAGCAGTTTCACGGGGACAGGGGTAATCAAAGAGACCCAGTACTTC.

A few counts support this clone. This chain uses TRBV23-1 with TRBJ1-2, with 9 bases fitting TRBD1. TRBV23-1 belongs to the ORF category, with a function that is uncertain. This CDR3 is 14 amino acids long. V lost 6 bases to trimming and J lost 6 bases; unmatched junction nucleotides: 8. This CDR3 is CASSLVGQGHGYTF. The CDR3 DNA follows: TGCGCCAGCAGCTTGGTCGGACAGGGGCATGGCTACACCTTC.